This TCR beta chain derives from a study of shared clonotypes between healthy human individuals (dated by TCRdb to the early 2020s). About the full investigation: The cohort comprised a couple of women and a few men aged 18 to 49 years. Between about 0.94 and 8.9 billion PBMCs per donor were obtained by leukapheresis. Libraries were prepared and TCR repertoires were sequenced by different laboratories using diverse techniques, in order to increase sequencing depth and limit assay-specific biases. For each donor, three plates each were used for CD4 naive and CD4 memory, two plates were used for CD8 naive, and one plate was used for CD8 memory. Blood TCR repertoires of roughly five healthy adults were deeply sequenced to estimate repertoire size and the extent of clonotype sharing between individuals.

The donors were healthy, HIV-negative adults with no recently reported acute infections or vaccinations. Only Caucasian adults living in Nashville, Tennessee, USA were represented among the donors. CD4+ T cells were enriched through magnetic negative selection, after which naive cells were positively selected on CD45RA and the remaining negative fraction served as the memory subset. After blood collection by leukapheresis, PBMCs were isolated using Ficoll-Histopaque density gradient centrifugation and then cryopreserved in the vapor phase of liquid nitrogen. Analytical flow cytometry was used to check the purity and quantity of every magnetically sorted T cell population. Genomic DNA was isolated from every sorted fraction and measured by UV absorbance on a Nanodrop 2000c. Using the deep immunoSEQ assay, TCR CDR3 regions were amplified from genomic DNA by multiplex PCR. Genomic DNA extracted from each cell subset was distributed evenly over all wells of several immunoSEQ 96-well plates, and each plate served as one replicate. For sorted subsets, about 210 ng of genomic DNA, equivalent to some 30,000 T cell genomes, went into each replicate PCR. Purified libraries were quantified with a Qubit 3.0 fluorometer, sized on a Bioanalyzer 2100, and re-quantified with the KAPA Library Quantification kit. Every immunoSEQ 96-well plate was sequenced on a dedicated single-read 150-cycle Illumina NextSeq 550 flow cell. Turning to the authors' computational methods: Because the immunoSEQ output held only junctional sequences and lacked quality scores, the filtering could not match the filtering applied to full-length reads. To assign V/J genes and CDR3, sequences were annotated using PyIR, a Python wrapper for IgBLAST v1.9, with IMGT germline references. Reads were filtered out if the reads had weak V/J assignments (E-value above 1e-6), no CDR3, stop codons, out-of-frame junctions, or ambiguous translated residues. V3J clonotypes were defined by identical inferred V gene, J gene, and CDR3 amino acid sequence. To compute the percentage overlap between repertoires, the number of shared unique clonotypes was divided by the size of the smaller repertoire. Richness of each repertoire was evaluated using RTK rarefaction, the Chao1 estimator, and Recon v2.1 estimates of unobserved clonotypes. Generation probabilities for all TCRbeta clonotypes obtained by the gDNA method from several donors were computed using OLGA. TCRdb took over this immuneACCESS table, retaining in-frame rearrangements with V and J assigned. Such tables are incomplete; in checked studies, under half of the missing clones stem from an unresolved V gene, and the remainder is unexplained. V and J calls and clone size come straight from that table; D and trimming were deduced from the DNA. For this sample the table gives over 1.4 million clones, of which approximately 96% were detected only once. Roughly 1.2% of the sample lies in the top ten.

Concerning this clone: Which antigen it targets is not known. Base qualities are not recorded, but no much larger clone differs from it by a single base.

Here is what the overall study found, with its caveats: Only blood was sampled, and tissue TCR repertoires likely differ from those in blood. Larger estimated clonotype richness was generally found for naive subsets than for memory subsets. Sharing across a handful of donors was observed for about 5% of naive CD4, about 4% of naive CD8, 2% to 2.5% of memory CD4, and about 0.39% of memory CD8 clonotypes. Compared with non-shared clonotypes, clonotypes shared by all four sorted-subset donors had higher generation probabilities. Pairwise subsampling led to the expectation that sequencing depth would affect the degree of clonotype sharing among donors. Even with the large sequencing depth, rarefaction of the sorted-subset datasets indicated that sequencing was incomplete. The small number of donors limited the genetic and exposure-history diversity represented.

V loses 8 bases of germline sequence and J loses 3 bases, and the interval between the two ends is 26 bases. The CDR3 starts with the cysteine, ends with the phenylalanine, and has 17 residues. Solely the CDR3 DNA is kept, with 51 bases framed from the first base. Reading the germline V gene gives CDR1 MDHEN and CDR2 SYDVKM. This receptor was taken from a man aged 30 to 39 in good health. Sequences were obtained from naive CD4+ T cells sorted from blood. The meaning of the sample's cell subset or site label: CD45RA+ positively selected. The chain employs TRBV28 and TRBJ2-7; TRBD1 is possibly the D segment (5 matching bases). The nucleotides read TGTGCCAGCGGTCGTGGCAGGGCGAGGACCGCCATCTACGAGCAGTACTTC. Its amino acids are CASGRGRARTAIYEQYF.